The present T cell receptor (beta chain) was sequenced within a study of glioma-infiltrating T cells. Study-wide results and limits: CDR3 overlap between tissue and blood was very small. Above-expected tissue-blood divergence occurred in all gliomas, most in low-grade ones.

The CDR3 is made up of 15 amino acids. Germline V CDR1 and CDR2: MNHEY, SMNVEV (reference sequence). After removal of 5 bases from V and 7 bases from J, the junction contained 10 bases not matched to a gene. This clonotype has ten or more counts. Antigen: not known. Using RNA template, CDR3s of TCR alpha and beta were amplified with iRepertoire arm-PCR. For one-step reverse transcription and amplification, about 85-400 ng of tissue mRNA or PBMC total RNA was used. One entry per CDR3 protein, called by TCRdb with MiXCR from the multiplex PCR reads. The repertoire holds approximately 110,000 distinct CDR3 sequences, with roughly 25% as singletons.

Input material: glioma tissue, nonneoplastic brain tissue, or PBMCs (not recorded which). The V call is TRBV27, the J call TRBJ2-1; TRBD2 agrees at 8 bases. The clonotype comes from a human donor with low-grade glioma or glioblastoma, undergoing nonglioma brain surgery, or in good health (not recorded which). CDR3 DNA: TGTGCCAGCAGTCCTACGGGGACTAGGGTTAATGAGCAGTTCTTC. Protein product: CASSPTGTRVNEQFF.